The 10 T cell receptor beta chains below come from one sample, sequenced in a study of blood T cells in healthy people across ages. Through a sample-barcoded 5' primer and a J-beta primer mix, a second PCR was run for roughly 6 to 11 cycles. MiXCR, run by TCRdb on the 5' RACE reads, gives a single entry per CDR3 protein. Found here are around 940,000 distinct CDR3 sequences, just over 50% of them singletons; the top ten hold 20% to 25%. Sequenced: blood. These receptors all come from a woman aged 55-70 years in good health.

This chain links TRBV27 with TRBJ2-5, with D perhaps matching TRBD1 (6 bases). Judging by the DNA end, TRBJ2-7 fits better; the J call may be wrong. Germline V gives CDR1 MNHEY, CDR2 SMNVEV (reference sequence). This CDR3 has 13 residues. The CDR3 DNA is TGTGCCAGCAGTTTCGGACAGCTAGTCGAGCAGTACTTC. Translated, it gives CASSFGQLVEQYF.

This clonotype showed up just a few times. CDR3 loop: CASSEPMRGSHQETQYF. In DNA form, the CDR3 reads TGCGCCAGCAGTGAGCCCATGCGTGGCAGTCACCAAGAGACCCAGTACTTC. The rearrangement joins TRBV10-2 to TRBJ2-5; D is uncertain. V lost 2 bases and J 0 bases, leaving 16 bases between the germline ends. Germline V lookup: CDR1 WSHSY, CDR2 SAAADI. The CDR3 totals 17 residues.

This clonotype was seen a handful of times. The rearrangement links TRBV5-1 to TRBJ2-3, with 7 bases lining up with TRBD1. The germline gives CDR1 SGHRS, CDR2 YFSETQ. The CDR3 extends over 14 amino acids. The V and J ends lost 4 bases and 3 bases, in that order; junction bases with no gene match: 5. The CDR3 sequence is CASSPGQATDTQYF. As DNA, the CDR3 is TGCGCCAGCAGCCCCGGACAGGCAACAGATACGCAGTATTTT.

The V and J genes are TRBV4-1 and TRBJ2-1; D not certain. This CDR3 is 12 amino acids long. V lost 3 bases, J lost 7 bases, and 7 bases lay in between. CDR1 MGHRA and CDR2 YSYEKL come from the germline V gene. The CDR3: CASSHELNEQFF. In nucleotides, the CDR3 is TGCGCCAGCAGCCATGAGTTGAATGAGCAGTTCTTC.

The rearrangement uses TRBV20-1 and TRBJ2-1, with 8 positions matching TRBD2. The CDR3 contains 14 residues. Germline-derived CDR1 and CDR2 are DFQATT and SNEGSKA (reference sequence). Trimming removed 7 bases from V and 8 bases from J; junction bases left unmatched: 13. The CDR3 region is CSGFREGLVDEQFF. The CDR3 coding sequence is TGCAGTGGGTTCCGGGAGGGGTTGGTCGATGAGCAGTTCTTC.

This clonotype was recorded once. J is TRBJ2-5 and V is TRBV3-1; no firm D call. The end of the DNA fits TRBJ2-7 better, so the J call may be wrong. The CDR3 consists of 14 residues. In germline, CDR1 is LGHDT, CDR2 YNNKEL (reference sequence). CDR3 DNA sequence: TGTGCCAGCACCCCTAGTAGGGCCCTCGGCGAGCAGTACTTC. Amino acids: CASTPSRALGEQYF.

The chain carries TRBV20-1 and TRBJ2-5; D not certain. Matching the DNA end better, TRBJ2-7 makes the J call doubtful. This CDR3 comprises 13 residues. Germline V gene data show CDR1 as DFQATT and CDR2 as SNEGSKA (reference sequence). CDR3 DNA: TGCAGTGCTAGAAGGTCTCCCACCTACGAGCAGTACTTC. It is translated as CSARRSPTYEQYF.

J is TRBJ1-2 and V is TRBV29-1; no definite D call. The CDR3 extends over 12 amino acids. Germline V gene sequence: CDR1 SQVTM, CDR2 ANQGSEA. V gave up 0 bases and J gave up 8 bases, with 10 bases separating them. The CDR3 DNA sequence: TGCAGCGTTGAAGACCCGTGGGAGGGCTACACCTTC. This codes for CSVEDPWEGYTF.

This clonotype has a count of ten or more. This chain connects TRBV3-1 to TRBJ2-3; 9 bases match TRBD2. V trimming: 4 bases; J trimming: 5 bases; junction bases outside the gene matches: 10. The CDR3 is made up of 16 amino acids. The germline V gene has CDR1 LGHDT and CDR2 YNNKEL (reference sequence). The CDR3 reads CASSLRAGGRLDTQYF. DNA for the CDR3: TGTGCCAGCAGCCTACGAGCGGGAGGCCGTCTAGATACGCAGTATTTT.

The gene calls are TRBV6-1 and TRBJ1-2, with a possible D match to TRBD1 (5 bases). The germline V gene has CDR1 MNHNS and CDR2 SASEGT. V lost 6 bases, J lost 4 bases, and 27 bases lay in between. The length of the CDR3 is 18 residues. Written as DNA, the CDR3 is TGTGCCAGCAGGATGTTGCGGGCTTTGGGGGTAAAAACCTATGGCTACACCTTC. Translated, it gives CASRMLRALGVKTYGYTF.